The clone carrying this TCR beta chain has a handful of counts. Its target is unknown. A single record per CDR3 protein comes from TCRdb applying MiXCR to the reads. The sample records nearly 450,000 distinct CDR3 sequences, approximately 30% being singletons. The sample originates from a study of T cell repertoires in cytomegalovirus infection. Turning to the study itself: CMV infection plus the matching HLA type was flagged by public TCR beta signatures. Whole-study results and caveats: Public TCR beta family frequency separated CMV-and-HLA carriers, including in an independent cohort. HLA-C-restricted, CMV-specific TCR beta clonotypes were dominant ex vivo.

Sequenced material: PBMCs. This TCR was recovered from a human donor in good health (CMV status not recorded). Some clones in this sample may be carry-over from other donors' samples.

In DNA form, the CDR3 reads TGTGCCAGCAGCCCGCGGGACAGTGAATATGGCTACACCTTC. Protein product: CASSPRDSEYGYTF. J is TRBJ1-2 and V is TRBV5-4, with TRBD1 matching over 7 bases. In germline, CDR1 is SGHNT, CDR2 YYREEE (reference sequence). The V gene end was trimmed by 4 bases and the J gene end by 5 bases; junction bases not matched to a gene: 8. This CDR3 has 14 residues.